Each of the 16 T cell receptor beta chains below was sequenced from the same sample in a study of type 1 regulatory T cells. In TCRdb, the reads were re-called with MiXCR into one record per CDR3 protein. The table shows 55,000 to 65,000 distinct CDR3 sequences, with 60% to 80% occurring only once. For these receptors, no antigen is known. Sample: cultured non-Tr1 T cells, either the whole culture or a sorted T cell fraction (not recorded which). The receptors here all came from a human donor in good health.

The rearrangement joins TRBV7-3 to TRBJ2-5, with 10 nucleotides matching TRBD1. V was pared by 0 bases and J by 5 bases, with 6 bases of the junction left unmatched. Germline assignment: CDR1 SGHTA and CDR2 FQGTGA. This CDR3 is built from 16 residues. CDR3 protein: CASSLTRDRGSETQYF. The CDR3 DNA is TGTGCCAGCAGCTTAACGAGGGACAGGGGTTCGGAGACCCAGTACTTC.

This clonotype was seen once. This chain joins TRBV30 and TRBJ1-4, with a tentative D call TRBD1 (5 bases). The CDR3 totals 15 residues. Per the germline V gene, CDR1 is GTSNPN and CDR2 is SVGIG (reference sequence). The germline V and J ends were trimmed by 0 bases and 5 bases, with 13 bases remaining between them. The CDR3 region is CAWSVPGQDNEKLFF. CDR3 bases: TGTGCCTGGAGTGTACCAGGGCAGGACAATGAAAAACTGTTTTTT.

This chain joins TRBV20-1 and TRBJ2-1; D may be TRBD1 (6 bases). The CDR3 extends over 14 amino acids. Germline CDR1 reads DFQATT; CDR2 reads SNEGSKA (reference sequence). The V and J ends lost 3 bases and 0 bases respectively, with 9 bases between them. The CDR3 is CSASTGTSYNEQFF. As DNA, the CDR3 is TGCAGTGCTAGTACAGGGACCTCCTACAATGAGCAGTTCTTC.

The chain uses TRBV19 and TRBJ2-1; tentatively, D is TRBD2 (5 bases). Trimming left V 7 bases short and J 10 bases short, with 20 bases between. Looked up from germline, CDR1 is LNHDA and CDR2 is SQIVND (reference sequence). There are 14 residues in the CDR3. CDR3 amino acids: CASTPGPVREEQFF. CDR3 DNA: TGTGCCAGTACCCCAGGCCCCGTGAGGGAGGAGCAGTTCTTC.

V usage is TRBV6-1 and J usage is TRBJ1-1; possible D gene TRBD1, 5 bases. Per the germline V gene, CDR1 is MNHNS and CDR2 is SASEGT. V lost 1 base to trimming and J lost 5 bases, with 14 bases between them. The CDR3 totals 15 residues. CDR3 sequence: CASSEGSRVGTEAFF. The CDR3 coding sequence is TGTGCCAGCAGTGAAGGGTCCAGGGTAGGGACTGAAGCTTTCTTT.

The chain joins TRBV7-2 to TRBJ2-7; the D call may be TRBD1 or TRBD2 (5 bases each). Trimming pared 3 bases from V and 6 bases from J, leaving 12 bases between. Germline-derived CDR1 and CDR2 are SGHTA and FQGNSA. The CDR3 runs 13 residues. CDR3 loop: CASSFPGTGEQYF. The CDR3 DNA follows: TGTGCCAGCAGCTTCCCCGGGACCGGCGAGCAGTACTTC.

The chain joins TRBV6-2 or TRBV6-3 to TRBJ2-1, with 7 bases aligning to TRBD1. CDR3 size: 13 residues. The junction had 4 bases not matched to a gene; V was cut back by 0 bases and J by 11 bases. The V gene's germline CDR1 is MNHEY and CDR2 SVGEGT. The CDR3 sequence is CASSYSPGQQQFF. CDR3 nucleotide sequence: TGTGCCAGCAGTTACTCCCCGGGACAGCAGCAGTTCTTC.

This clonotype is a singleton in its sample. The chain has TRBV7-9 and TRBJ1-5; D gene unclear. Germline V gives CDR1 SEHNR, CDR2 FQNEAQ (reference sequence). Trimming took off 1 base at V and 6 bases at J, with 7 bases between the two ends. This CDR3 is built from 13 residues. CDR3 sequence: CASSLGHPQPQHF. CDR3 nucleotides: TGTGCCAGCAGCTTAGGTCATCCTCAGCCCCAGCATTTT.

This chain links TRBV6-1 with TRBJ1-5; weak D call: TRBD1 (5 bases). The CDR3 is 15 amino acids. The germline V gene has CDR1 MNHNS and CDR2 SASEGT. V was cut by 11 bases and J by 5 bases, with 22 bases left in between. The CDR3 bases are TGTGCCGGAGGAATAACGGGGCTCCGGTATCAGCCCCAGCATTTT. It yields the protein CAGGITGLRYQPQHF.

CDR3 sequence: CASSVGLQELYEQYF. The DNA for the CDR3 is TGCGCCAGCAGTGTGGGGCTCCAGGAACTCTACGAGCAGTACTTC. This chain uses TRBV5-1 with TRBJ2-7, with D possibly being TRBD1 (5 bases). Trimming pared 5 bases from V and 3 bases from J, leaving 18 bases between. The CDR3 runs 15 residues. Germline CDR1 is SGHRS and CDR2 is YFSETQ.

The CDR3 region has the DNA TGTGCCATCAGTGATAGGGGACAAGAGACCCAGTACTTC. It specifies CAISDRGQETQYF. The chain has TRBV10-3 and TRBJ2-5; TRBD1 might be the D (5 bases). The germline V gene has CDR1 ENHRY and CDR2 SYGVKD. The ends were cut back, 3 bases at V and 2 bases at J, with 7 bases in the middle. CDR3 length: 13 amino acids.

This clonotype was picked up a small number of times. The V call is TRBV27, the J call TRBJ2-7, with 14 bases that match TRBD2. CDR3 length equals 16 residues. The V segment lost 5 bases and the J segment 5 bases; nucleotides outside the gene matches: 8. Germline CDR1 reads MNHEY; CDR2 reads SMNVEV (reference sequence). The CDR3 reads CASSPSGLAGAHEQYF. CDR3 DNA: TGTGCCAGCAGTCCTTCGGGACTAGCGGGAGCCCACGAGCAGTACTTC.

The chain joins TRBV7-9 to TRBJ2-2; D is perhaps TRBD2 (6 bases). CDR3 length: 14 residues. V was trimmed by 9 bases and J by 0 bases, leaving 11 bases between them. CDR1 and CDR2 (germline): SEHNR, FQNEAQ (reference sequence). The CDR3 protein is CARAGPTNTGELFF. DNA of the CDR3: TGTGCCAGGGCGGGACCCACGAACACCGGGGAGCTGTTTTTT.

The V gene is TRBV6-1, the J gene TRBJ2-7, with unresolved D. V lost 4 bases and J lost 6, with 22 bases in between. This CDR3 is 16 amino acids long. Germline V gene lookup returns CDR1 MNHNS and CDR2 SASEGT. The CDR3 bases are TGTGCCAGCAGTGGAATCCGGGCTGGGTCCTCCGGCGAGCAGTACTTC. Translating it yields CASSGIRAGSSGEQYF.

In this sample, this clonotype turned up a few times. V is TRBV5-1 and J is TRBJ2-1, with 10 bases lining up with TRBD1. V shed 4 bases and J 8 bases; nucleotides not matched to a gene: 0. CDR3 length: 12 amino acids. CDR1 SGHRS and CDR2 YFSETQ come from the germline V gene. CDR3 bases: TGCGCCAGCAGCGGACAGGGGGATGAGCAGTTCTTC. Amino acids: CASSGQGDEQFF.

This clonotype appeared a single time. The chain links TRBV3-1 to TRBJ1-2; D is unclear. V lost 0 bases, J lost 4 bases, and 9 bases lay in between. The CDR3 is 14 amino acids. Germline lookup yields CDR1 LGHDT and CDR2 YNNKEL (reference sequence). CDR3 nucleotides: TGTGCCAGCAGCCAAGATGAGAGTCTCTATGGCTACACCTTC. Translated: CASSQDESLYGYTF.